This TCR beta chain was identified during a study of cytomegalovirus exposure and HLA in healthy donors. Study as a whole: HLA-typed donors were the source of some 85 million unique TCRs, which an early data release held. Study-wide results and limits: An analysis done earlier found most TCR beta V segments productive about 90% or about 30% of the time. Clonal expansion was found to be greater in HLA-associated TCR beta chains than in equally common others in a later analysis. For TCR beta chains, V- and J-gene trimming was later linked to a missense DCLRE1C variant.

It was with 60 Vbeta and 13 Jbeta primers that the PCR ran. The repertoire was sequenced with immunoSEQ multiplex PCR; TCRdb's copy has only in-frame clones and lacks some. The sample consists of around 190,000 clones, roughly 10% of them appearing once. This clone was counted between two and nine times. As yet, its antigen is unknown. Per germline, CDR1 SNHLY and CDR2 FYNNEI. This CDR3 region has 14 residues. Trimming at V came to 5 bases and at J to 1 base, leaving 2 bases not matched to a gene. The material sequenced was PBMCs. The clonotype comes from a young woman in good health and CMV-seropositive. The gene calls are TRBV2 and TRBJ1-1; 9 bases fit TRBD1. The CDR3 reads CASSPGQGNTEAFF. As DNA, the CDR3 is TGTGCCAGCAGTCCGGGACAGGGGAACACTGAAGCTTTCTTT.